The 25 T cell receptor beta chains listed next were all sequenced from one sample in a study of a mutant IDH1 vaccine in newly diagnosed glioma. Some clones are missing from TCRdb's copy, which holds only in-frame ones; the method was immunoSEQ multiplex PCR. The top ten hold under 5.5% of the sample, which has about 130,000 clones, roughly 75% seen once. As to time point: week 11, during vaccination. Every vaccine dose comprised 300 ug of mutant IDH1 20-mer peptide plus topical imiquimod. Antigens for these TCRs are unknown. Sequenced here: PBMCs, sampled from a glioma patient whose treatment included an IDH1 peptide vaccine. The receptor source for this set is a man aged 35 to 55 with glioma.

This clone was detected only once. The CDR3 sequence is CASSPQSVRMETQYF. The CDR3 nucleotides read TGTGCCAGCTCACCACAGAGTGTCCGGATGGAGACCCAGTACTTC. V is TRBV18 and J is TRBJ2-5, with D unresolved. Germline V gene lookup returns CDR1 KGHSH and CDR2 LQKENI. The CDR3 length is 15 residues. The V gene lost 1 base and the J gene lost 5 bases, with 14 bases spanning the gap.

V is TRBV13 and J is TRBJ1-1; D ambiguous. Germline CDR1 reads PRHDT; CDR2 reads FYEKMQ (reference sequence). Trimming took 5 bases from V and 7 from J, leaving 14 bases between them. The CDR3 has 13 amino acids. CDR3 nucleotides: TGTGCCAGCAGCGATTCCCTAGGCGATGAAGCTTTCTTT. Protein sequence: CASSDSLGDEAFF.

V and J are TRBV4-2 and TRBJ2-1, with D possibly called TRBD1 or TRBD2 (5 bases each). The CDR3 spans 14 residues. V was shortened by 5 bases and J by 5 bases, with 13 bases between the two germline ends. Germline CDR1 and CDR2: LGHNA and YNFKEQ. The CDR3 coding sequence is TGTGCCAGCAGCTCGCCGGGACCGAACAATGAGCAGTTCTTC. It codes for CASSSPGPNNEQFF.

The chain employs TRBV19 and TRBJ1-5; no definite D call. Germline assignment: CDR1 LNHDA and CDR2 SQIVND (reference sequence). The V end lost 1 base, the J end lost 4 bases, and 11 bases lay between the germline ends. This CDR3 is built from 15 residues. Here the CDR3 reads CASSIGQDWNQPQHF. DNA for the CDR3: TGTGCCAGTAGTATAGGGCAGGACTGGAATCAGCCCCAGCATTTT.

The table lists this clone with a few counts. The same CDR3 is also encoded by other DNA sequences in this sample. V gene TRBV30 combines with J gene TRBJ1-4; 7 bases match TRBD1. CDR3 length: 16 amino acids. The germline V gene has CDR1 GTSNPN and CDR2 SVGIG (reference sequence). V was pared by 5 bases and J by 5 bases, with 14 bases of the junction left unmatched. CDR3 sequence: CAWYRGRVGGNEKLFF. CDR3 coding DNA: TGTGCCTGGTATAGGGGGCGCGTTGGGGGAAATGAAAAACTGTTTTTT.

The rearrangement links TRBV5-1 to TRBJ2-1, with D perhaps assigned TRBD1 or TRBD2 (5 bases each). V was cut by 0 bases and J by 7 bases, with 11 bases left in between. Germline loops: CDR1 SGHRS, CDR2 YFSETQ. This CDR3 contains 14 residues. The CDR3 DNA is TGCGCCAGCAGCTTGGTCGTCAGGGAGAATGAGCAGTTCTTC. Its protein is CASSLVVRENEQFF.

The chain couples TRBV9 to TRBJ2-1, with TRBD2 identical over 13 bases. The CDR3 has 15 residues. Germline assignment: CDR1 SGDLS and CDR2 YYNGEE. The junction had 6 bases not matched to a gene; V was cut back by 4 bases and J by 8 bases. The CDR3 reads CASSLGLAGTYEQFF. CDR3 nucleotide sequence: TGTGCCAGCAGCCTGGGACTAGCGGGAACATATGAGCAGTTCTTC.

This sequence joins TRBV10-1 and TRBJ1-2; D is unresolved. Germline CDR1 reads WNHNN; CDR2 reads SYGVQD (reference sequence). This CDR3 has 13 amino acids. V was trimmed by 4 bases and J by 4 bases, leaving 10 bases between them. CDR3 coding DNA: TGCGCCAGCAGTGGAACAACGTCCTATGGCTACACCTTC. It yields the protein CASSGTTSYGYTF.

This chain joins TRBV4-3 and TRBJ2-3, with D unresolved. Trimming pared 1 base from V and 5 bases from J, leaving 4 bases between. CDR1 is LGHNA and CDR2 is YSLEER in the germline V gene. The CDR3 sequence is 12 residues long. CDR3 DNA sequence: TGCGCCAGCAGCCAAGCGGGAGATACGCAGTATTTT. It yields the protein CASSQAGDTQYF.

The rearrangement joins TRBV25-1 to TRBJ1-3, with TRBD1 as a possible D gene (5 bases). Trimming took 4 bases from V and 0 from J, leaving 16 bases between them. Germline lookup yields CDR1 MGHDK and CDR2 SYGVNS. The CDR3 loop spans 17 amino acids. CDR3 nucleotide sequence: TGTGCCAGCAGTGCCCTCGGAGGGGAGCGCTCTGGAAACACCATATATTTT. Amino acids: CASSALGGERSGNTIYF.

The rearrangement links TRBV9 to TRBJ2-7, with no clear D. The CDR3 has 14 residues. Germline V gene sequence: CDR1 SGDLS, CDR2 YYNGEE. V was pared by 7 bases and J by 0 bases, with 14 bases between. CDR3 bases: TGTGCCAGCTCCCATGGGCAGGCCTCCTACGAGCAGTACTTC. It encodes CASSHGQASYEQYF.

The sample holds a few counts of this clone. This rearrangement joins TRBV7-9 to TRBJ2-3; a possible D gene is TRBD2 (5 bases). V gave up 3 bases and J gave up 6 bases, with 13 bases separating them. This CDR3 has 14 residues. Germline V CDR1 and CDR2: SEHNR, FQNEAQ (reference sequence). The CDR3: CASSLERVSDTQYF. DNA of the CDR3: TGTGCCAGCAGCTTGGAGAGGGTATCGGATACGCAGTATTTT.

The CDR3 sequence is CASSWAARSYEQYF. The CDR3 DNA reads TGTGCCAGCAGTTGGGCAGCCCGATCTTACGAGCAGTACTTC. J is TRBJ2-7 and V is TRBV27; the D is unclear. Germline V CDR1 and CDR2: MNHEY, SMNVEV (reference sequence). The CDR3 has 14 residues. Trimming left V 4 bases short and J 4 bases short, with 14 bases between.

The chain is built from TRBV27 and TRBJ1-1, with D maybe TRBD1 (6 bases). Trimming cost V 3 bases and J 4 bases, with 15 bases left between them. Germline assignment: CDR1 MNHEY and CDR2 SMNVEV (reference sequence). The CDR3 is made up of 15 amino acids. CDR3: CASSLARGGLTEAFF. The DNA for the CDR3 is TGTGCCAGCAGTTTGGCAAGAGGGGGGCTCACTGAAGCTTTCTTT.

The chain couples TRBV15 to TRBJ2-1; 7 bases are shared with TRBD2. V lost 3 bases, J lost 4 bases, and 9 bases stayed unmatched. The CDR3 sequence is 16 residues long. Germline V CDR1 and CDR2: LNHNV, YYDKDF (reference sequence). Here the CDR3 reads CATSRIEGGTYNEQFF. The CDR3 DNA reads TGTGCCACCAGCAGGATCGAGGGAGGGACTTACAATGAGCAGTTCTTC.

The CDR3 coding sequence is TGTGCCAGCTCACCGTCAGGGCGGACTAATGAAAAACTGTTTTTT. Protein product: CASSPSGRTNEKLFF. This sequence joins TRBV18 and TRBJ1-4, with D possibly TRBD1 on 5 matching bases. Germline V gives CDR1 KGHSH, CDR2 LQKENI. The CDR3 runs 15 residues. The germline V and J ends were trimmed by 3 bases and 2 bases, with 10 bases remaining between them.

The chain carries TRBV7-9 and TRBJ2-3; TRBD2 agrees at 10 bases. Germline V lookup: CDR1 SEHNR, CDR2 FQNEAQ (reference sequence). J lost 2 bases, V lost 5 bases, and 7 bases had no gene match. This CDR3 comprises 16 residues. The chain's CDR3 is CASSGGLAQNTDTQYF. The CDR3 DNA sequence: TGTGCCAGCAGCGGGGGACTAGCGCAGAACACAGATACGCAGTATTTT.

This clone has only a few counts. This CDR3 reads CASISGDAVTYGYTF. The CDR3 DNA is TGTGCCAGCATCTCAGGGGACGCAGTAACCTATGGCTACACCTTC. The V gene is TRBV5-5, the J gene TRBJ1-2; D is possibly TRBD1 (6 bases). CDR1 SGHKS and CDR2 YYEKEE come from the germline V gene (reference sequence). Trimming shortened V by 6 bases and J by 4 bases, and 19 bases separated the two germline ends. This CDR3 comprises 15 residues. Full variable domain (outside the CDR3, taken from reference TRBV5-5 and TRBJ1-2): DAGVTQSPTHLIKTRGQQVTLRCSPISGHKSVSWYQQVLGQGPQFIFQYYEKEERGRGNFPDRFSARQFPNYSSELNVNALLLGDSALYLCASISGDAVTYGYTFGSGTRLTVV.

J is TRBJ2-7 and V is TRBV27; 8 bases fit TRBD1. The CDR3 has 18 amino acids. Germline CDR1 reads MNHEY; CDR2 reads SMNVEV (reference sequence). V trimming: 2 bases; J trimming: 0 bases; junction bases outside the gene matches: 12. The DNA for the CDR3 is TGTGCCAGCAGTTTACGGGCAGGGGGCTCCCTTAGCTCCTACGAGCAGTACTTC. Translation gives CASSLRAGGSLSSYEQYF.

The J gene is TRBJ2-3, the V gene TRBV5-6; D not certain. CDR3 size: 15 residues. The germline gives CDR1 SGHDT, CDR2 YYEEEE. Trimming removed 1 base from V and 3 bases from J, with 12 bases in between. The CDR3 sequence is CASSLSRGTTDTQYF. In nucleotides, the CDR3 is TGTGCCAGCAGCTTGAGTAGAGGTACAACAGATACGCAGTATTTT.

The CDR3 sequence is CARHGGRNEQFF. The CDR3 nucleotides are TGTGCCAGGCACGGGGGTCGAAATGAGCAGTTCTTC. The chain carries TRBV6-9 and TRBJ2-1, with D possibly being TRBD2 (6 bases). CDR1 and CDR2 (germline): MNHGY, SVAAGI. The CDR3 totals 12 residues. V shed 9 bases and J shed 7 bases, with 13 bases lying between them.

The rearrangement uses TRBV19 and TRBJ2-5; D unclear. V was trimmed by 0 bases and J by 1 base, leaving 9 bases between them. The germline V gene encodes CDR1 LNHDA and CDR2 SQIVND (reference sequence). The CDR3 runs to 15 residues. CDR3 in DNA: TGTGCCAGTAGTATAGACGGCGGACCCCAAGAGACCCAGTACTTC. Amino acid sequence: CASSIDGGPQETQYF. The complete variable domain, with remaining parts taken from reference TRBV19 and TRBJ2-5, reads DGGITQSPKYLFRKEGQNVTLSCEQNLNHDAMYWYRQDPGQGLRLIYYSQIVNDFQKGDIAEGYSVSREKKESFPLTVTSAQKNPTAFYLCASSIDGGPQETQYFGPGTRLLVL.

The CDR3 protein is CASSEEGKGKLFF. The CDR3, as DNA: TGTGCCAGCAGTGAAGAGGGGAAGGGGAAACTGTTTTTT. The rearrangement uses TRBV2 and TRBJ1-4, with D possibly TRBD1 on 5 matching bases. Trimming took off 1 base at V and 11 bases at J, with 11 bases between the two ends. Germline loops: CDR1 SNHLY, CDR2 FYNNEI. This CDR3 comprises 13 residues.

As DNA, the CDR3 is TGTGCCAGCAGTTACGAGGACAGGGAAAAACTGTTTTTT. This sequence encodes CASSYEDREKLFF. The chain combines TRBV6-5 with TRBJ1-4; TRBD1 matches at 7 bases. Germline V gene lookup returns CDR1 MNHEY and CDR2 SVGAGI. V gave up 2 bases and J gave up 8 bases; unmatched junction bases: 2. The CDR3 is made up of 13 amino acids.

This chain joins TRBV9 and TRBJ2-7; TRBD2 might be the D (6 bases). Germline V gene data show CDR1 as SGDLS and CDR2 as YYNGEE. V was shortened by 7 bases and J by 4 bases, with 21 bases between the two germline ends. The CDR3 is made up of 15 amino acids. CDR3 in amino acids: CASGVGGGSLYEQYF. The CDR3 nucleotides are TGTGCCAGCGGAGTAGGAGGAGGGTCGCTTTACGAGCAGTACTTC.